The 30 T cell receptor beta chains below all came from one sample that was sequenced in a study of hypomethylating agent response in myelodysplastic syndrome. Data came from immunoSEQ multiplex PCR; TCRdb stores just in-frame clones and leaves some out. The sample lists some 2,900 clones, 70% to 85% occurring once. The specimen comprised bone marrow, sampled before or after starting hypomethylating agent treatment for myelodysplastic syndrome (not recorded which). The receptor set was obtained from a human donor with myelodysplastic syndrome.

V usage is TRBV9 and J usage is TRBJ2-3, with D possibly being TRBD1 (6 bases). CDR1 and CDR2 from the germline V gene are SGDLS and YYNGEE. The CDR3 covers 15 residues. Trimming left V 0 bases short and J 1 base short, with 9 bases between. In DNA form, the CDR3 reads TGTGCCAGCAGCGTAGGGGCAGGGGGCACAGATACGCAGTATTTT. Protein product: CASSVGAGGTDTQYF.

Judged by abundance, this clone is large. The gene calls are TRBV7-2 and TRBJ2-7; the D gene is possibly TRBD1 (6 bases). With 8 bases removed from V and 6 bases from J, the gap between germline ends came to 14 bases. This CDR3 has 12 residues. CDR1 and CDR2 (germline): SGHTA, FQGNSA. The CDR3 reads CASDRDTSEQYF. CDR3 nucleotides: TGTGCCAGCGATCGGGACACTTCCGAGCAGTACTTC.

The rearrangement links TRBV4-3 to TRBJ2-1; D unresolved. This CDR3 is 11 amino acids long. V lost 1 base to trimming and J lost 8 bases, with 3 bases between them. Per germline, CDR1 LGHNA and CDR2 YSLEER. The CDR3 region has the DNA TGCGCCAGCAGCCAAGCTGATGAGCAGTTCTTC. Translation gives CASSQADEQFF.

This clone was counted a single time. The chain couples TRBV27 to TRBJ2-1; 9 bases align to TRBD2. The V and J ends lost 4 bases and 4 bases, in that order; junction bases with no gene match: 2. This CDR3 is 14 amino acids long. Germline lookup yields CDR1 MNHEY and CDR2 SMNVEV (reference sequence). In DNA form, the CDR3 reads TGTGCCAGCAGTTGGCTAGCGGGGTACAATGAGCAGTTCTTC. Translation: CASSWLAGYNEQFF.

This clone was picked up a small number of times. The chain has TRBV11-3 and TRBJ1-6; D gene uncertain. V was pared by 5 bases and J by 7 bases, with 18 bases between. The CDR3 has 16 residues. The germline CDR1 and CDR2 sequences are SGHNT and YENEEA. CDR3 bases: TGTGCCAGCAGCGTCGACCTCGTTAGGTTCAATTCACCCCTCCACTTT. This codes for CASSVDLVRFNSPLHF.

CDR3 amino acids: CASSLAGVAADTQYF. The CDR3 DNA is TGTGCCAGCAGCTTAGCGGGGGTAGCGGCAGATACGCAGTATTTT. The chain has TRBV13 and TRBJ2-3; possible D gene TRBD2, 6 bases. The V gene lost 1 base and the J gene lost 4 bases, with 12 bases spanning the gap. Germline V gene lookup returns CDR1 PRHDT and CDR2 FYEKMQ (reference sequence). This CDR3 comprises 15 residues.

This clone was recorded only once. The gene calls are TRBV2 and TRBJ2-1, with D perhaps given as TRBD1 or TRBD2 (6 bases each). The V and J ends lost 1 base and 0 bases respectively, with 10 bases between them. There are 16 residues in the CDR3. Germline V gives CDR1 SNHLY, CDR2 FYNNEI. The CDR3 region is CASSEGGGSSYNEQFF. CDR3 nucleotide sequence: TGTGCCAGCAGTGAAGGAGGGGGGAGCTCCTACAATGAGCAGTTCTTC.

This clone was picked up a small number of times. The chain recombines TRBV5-4 with TRBJ1-4; a possible D gene is TRBD1 (5 bases). The CDR3 sequence is 16 residues long. The germline V gene encodes CDR1 SGHNT and CDR2 YYREEE (reference sequence). V dropped 1 base and J dropped 0 bases, with 10 bases sitting between them. CDR3 in amino acids: CASSLWDPATNEKLFF. The CDR3 DNA sequence: TGTGCCAGCAGCTTGTGGGACCCCGCAACTAATGAAAAACTGTTTTTT.

V gene TRBV4-1 combines with J gene TRBJ1-4, with a weak D call TRBD1 (5 bases). V gave up 0 bases and J gave up 6 bases, with 11 bases separating them. The CDR3 totals 15 residues. In germline, CDR1 is MGHRA, CDR2 YSYEKL. CDR3 residues: CASSQEGRRDEKLFF. The CDR3 region has the DNA TGCGCCAGCAGCCAAGAGGGCCGCAGGGATGAAAAACTGTTTTTT.

About this clone: The conserved final phenylalanine or tryptophan is absent from the CDR3, which likely points to a read error. This chain joins TRBV6-5 and TRBJ1-6; a possible D gene is TRBD1 (6 bases). The CDR3 contains 14 residues. V lost 5 bases to trimming and J lost 7 bases, with 12 bases between them. CDR1 and CDR2 (germline): MNHEY, SVGAGI. The CDR3 DNA is TGTGCCAGCAGTAACAGGGCGAACAATTCACCCCTCCACCTT. It yields the protein CASSNRANNSPLHL.

By sample fraction, this clone is medium-sized. CDR3 sequence (DNA): TGTGCCAGCAGCTCGGACTATCCCCACTACACAGATACGCAGTATTTT. It specifies CASSSDYPHYTDTQYF. The chain is built from TRBV7-9 and TRBJ2-3; perhaps TRBD2 as D (6 bases). The V gene lost 4 bases and the J gene lost 2 bases, with 16 bases spanning the gap. Germline V gene lookup returns CDR1 SEHNR and CDR2 FQNEAQ (reference sequence). The CDR3 consists of 16 residues.

The rearrangement joins TRBV5-8 to TRBJ2-2; 7 nucleotides match TRBD1. The germline gives CDR1 SGHTS, CDR2 YDEGEE. CDR3 length: 15 residues. The junction had 6 bases not matched to a gene; V was cut back by 2 bases and J by 5 bases. Here the CDR3 DNA reads TGTGCCAGCAGCTTTGGGACAGTTCAAACCGGGGAGCTGTTTTTT. Its protein is CASSFGTVQTGELFF. The variable domain in full, with the rest retrieved from reference TRBV5-8 and TRBJ2-2, is EAGVTQSPTHLIKTRGQQATLRCSPISGHTSVYWYQQALGLGLQFLLWYDEGEERNRGNFPPRFSGRQFPNYSSELNVNALELEDSALYLCASSFGTVQTGELFFGEGSRLTVL.

This chain joins TRBV6-5 and TRBJ1-4; D call uncertain. V lost 7 bases and J 4 bases, leaving 7 bases between the germline ends. The CDR3 is 12 amino acids. The germline V gene has CDR1 MNHEY and CDR2 SVGAGI. Written as DNA, the CDR3 is TGTGCCAGCATGGGAAGTAATGAAAAACTGTTTTTT. This translates into CASMGSNEKLFF.

This chain connects TRBV6-6 to TRBJ1-2, with D unclear. Germline V lookup: CDR1 MNHNY, CDR2 SVGAGI (reference sequence). V was cut by 3 bases and J by 3 bases, with 11 bases left in between. CDR3 length equals 14 residues. DNA of the CDR3: TGTGCCAGCAGTTATGGAGTCGGACACTATGGCTACACCTTC. Its protein is CASSYGVGHYGYTF.

The chain joins TRBV29-1 to TRBJ1-1, with D perhaps TRBD1 (5 bases). The CDR3 has 13 residues. V was cut by 8 bases and J by 3 bases, with 16 bases left in between. Germline V lookup: CDR1 SQVTM, CDR2 ANQGSEA. The CDR3 protein is CSSRGGGDTEAFF. CDR3 nucleotides: TGCAGCTCGCGGGGCGGTGGGGACACTGAAGCTTTCTTT. The variable domain in full, completed from reference TRBV29-1 and TRBJ1-1, reads SAVISQKPSRDICQRGTSLTIQCQVDSQVTMMFWYRQQPGQSLTLIATANQGSEATYESGFVIDKFPISRPNLTFSTLTVSNMSPEDSSIYLCSSRGGGDTEAFFGQGTRLTVV.

This clone was seen a few times. The chain recombines TRBV14 with TRBJ2-3, with TRBD2 matching over 8 bases. V shed 1 base and J 0 bases; nucleotides not matched to a gene: 0. There are 15 residues in the CDR3. CDR1 and CDR2 from the germline V gene are SGHDN and FVKESK. Here the CDR3 DNA reads TGTGCCAGCAGCCAAGTAGCGGGGAGCACAGATACGCAGTATTTT. Its translation is CASSQVAGSTDTQYF.

V is TRBV4-1 and J is TRBJ1-1, with D perhaps matching TRBD1 (6 bases). Deletions cut 3 bases from V and 1 base from J, with 9 bases between. The CDR3 has 14 amino acids. Germline CDR1 is MGHRA and CDR2 is YSYEKL. CDR3: CASSQARGNTEAFF. CDR3 in DNA: TGCGCCAGCAGCCAGGCCAGGGGGAACACTGAAGCTTTCTTT.

V usage is TRBV6-5 and J usage is TRBJ2-2, with unresolved D. The CDR3 runs 16 residues. Germline V gene sequence: CDR1 MNHEY, CDR2 SVGAGI. Trimming removed 0 bases from V and 6 bases from J, with 14 bases in between. The CDR3 region is CASSYSFWSSAGELFF. The CDR3 coding sequence is TGTGCCAGCAGTTACTCGTTCTGGTCAAGTGCCGGGGAGCTGTTTTTT.

This chain connects TRBV18 to TRBJ2-7; TRBD2 matches 7 bases. CDR1 and CDR2 (germline): KGHSH, LQKENI. The CDR3 is 16 amino acids. The J segment lost 0 bases and the V segment lost 1 base, leaving 6 bases of the junction unmatched. The CDR3 DNA reads as TGTGCCAGCTCACCACGGGCTAGCGGTAGCTCCTACGAGCAGTACTTC. This encodes CASSPRASGSSYEQYF.

The chain is built from TRBV2 and TRBJ2-7; D ambiguous. CDR1 is SNHLY, CDR2 FYNNEI, per germline. The CDR3 is 11 residues long. The germline V and J ends were trimmed by 4 bases and 6 bases, with 7 bases remaining between them. The chain's CDR3 is CASSAASEQYF. For the CDR3, the DNA is TGTGCCAGCAGTGCGGCTTCCGAGCAGTACTTC.

By its share, this clone is large (0.1 to 1%). The rearrangement uses TRBV7-9 and TRBJ1-6, with D tentatively TRBD1 (6 bases). The germline V and J ends were trimmed by 4 bases and 7 bases, with 14 bases remaining between them. CDR3 length: 15 residues. Per the germline V gene, CDR1 is SEHNR and CDR2 is FQNEAQ (reference sequence). The CDR3 region is CASSSTGPGNSPLHF. The CDR3 nucleotides read TGTGCCAGCAGCTCAACAGGGCCCGGAAATTCACCCCTCCACTTT.

The V call is TRBV18, the J call TRBJ2-5; TRBD1 matches 9 bases. The germline V gene has CDR1 KGHSH and CDR2 LQKENI. The trim removed 10 bases at V and 5 bases at J, leaving 8 bases unmatched. The CDR3 sequence is 13 residues long. The CDR3 region has the DNA TGTGCCACCGTGGGACAGGGAATGGAGACCCAGTACTTC. Its translation is CATVGQGMETQYF.

The rearrangement joins TRBV27 to TRBJ2-5, with D unresolved. Germline CDR1 and CDR2: MNHEY and SMNVEV (reference sequence). The V end was cut by 7 bases, the J end by 5 bases, with 11 bases between. This CDR3 spans 12 amino acids. The CDR3 is CASTSVGETQYF. The CDR3 DNA reads TGTGCCAGCACTTCCGTCGGGGAGACCCAGTACTTC.

This clone was recorded only once. V usage is TRBV19 and J usage is TRBJ1-2; weak D call: TRBD1 (6 bases). The V gene's germline CDR1 is LNHDA and CDR2 SQIVND (reference sequence). V gave up 7 bases and J gave up 4 bases, with 19 bases separating them. The CDR3 runs to 15 residues. The CDR3 DNA reads as TGTGCCAGTATCACCTCTATCGGACAGCCCTATGGCTACACCTTC. It encodes CASITSIGQPYGYTF. Drawing the rest from reference TRBV19 and TRBJ1-2, the complete variable domain is DGGITQSPKYLFRKEGQNVTLSCEQNLNHDAMYWYRQDPGQGLRLIYYSQIVNDFQKGDIAEGYSVSREKKESFPLTVTSAQKNPTAFYLCASITSIGQPYGYTFGSGTRLTVV.

CDR3 DNA sequence: TGTGCAAGACAGGGGGGGAACACTGAAGCTTTCTTT. Its translation is CARQGGNTEAFF. The V gene is TRBV12-2, the J gene TRBJ1-1; the DNA was not used to check the table's D call, TRBD1. TRBV12-2 is reported as a pseudogene. The CDR3 extends over 12 amino acids.

The CDR3 reads CSVWENGIQYF. CDR3 in DNA: TGCAGCGTTTGGGAAAATGGCATTCAGTACTTC. The chain employs TRBV29-1 and TRBJ2-4; D not resolved. The germline gives CDR1 SQVTM, CDR2 ANQGSEA. The V and J ends lost 5 bases and 9 bases respectively, with 11 bases between them. The CDR3 is made up of 11 amino acids.

The chain links TRBV6-4 to TRBJ1-2; 9 nucleotides agree with TRBD1. This CDR3 has 15 amino acids. The germline V gene encodes CDR1 MRHNA and CDR2 SNTAGT. With 6 bases clipped from V and 3 bases from J, the junction kept 8 bases outside the gene matches. CDR3 in amino acids: CASSPTGGLDYGYTF. CDR3 coding DNA: TGTGCCAGCAGCCCTACAGGGGGCCTGGACTATGGCTACACCTTC.

This clone showed up just a few times. The gene calls are TRBV7-9 and TRBJ1-2; 8 nucleotides line up with TRBD1. Trimming at V came to 5 bases and at J to 7 bases, leaving 6 bases not matched to a gene. There are 13 residues in the CDR3. Per the germline V gene, CDR1 is SEHNR and CDR2 is FQNEAQ (reference sequence). Here the CDR3 DNA reads TGTGCCAGCAGCCCACAGGGGGGCAGTGGCTACACCTTC. This gives the protein CASSPQGGSGYTF. The full variable domain, in which reference TRBV7-9 and TRBJ1-2 provide the parts outside the CDR3, is DTGVSQNPRHKITKRGQNVTFRCDPISEHNRLYWYRQTLGQGPEFLTYFQNEAQLEKSRLLSDRFSAERPKGSFSTLEIQRTEQGDSAMYLCASSPQGGSGYTFGSGTRLTVV.

The chain joins TRBV9 to TRBJ2-2; TRBD1 matches at 8 bases. Germline V CDR1 and CDR2: SGDLS, YYNGEE. The CDR3 spans 15 residues. V gave up 0 bases and J gave up 7 bases; unmatched junction bases: 5. CDR3 residues: CASSVGTGSFGELFF. The CDR3 region has the DNA TGTGCCAGCAGCGTAGGGACAGGGTCGTTCGGGGAGCTGTTTTTT.

This clone was recorded only once. The rearrangement links TRBV2 to TRBJ2-2, with no clear D. The length of the CDR3 is 13 residues. Germline loops: CDR1 SNHLY, CDR2 FYNNEI. V lost 0 bases, J lost 3 bases, and 2 bases lay in between. The CDR3: CASSEAHTGELFF. CDR3 bases: TGTGCCAGCAGTGAAGCTCACACCGGGGAGCTGTTTTTT.